Listed here is a single T cell receptor (beta chain). This clonotype was counted a few times. Its antigen is currently not known. No base quality information exists; no much larger clone differs at one position. The library was made by multiplex PCR. Sequenced on an Illumina HiSeq 4000. iRepertoire HTBI primers and Arm-PCR amplification of CDR3 regions were used to construct TCR beta libraries. Before sequencing, the PCR products underwent gel purification. The published analysis was carried out like this. A total of under 80 TRBV and 14 TRBJ segments were identified across samples and were used for gene usage analysis of CDR3 amino acid clonotypes. COPE and FqMerger were used to merge the filtered high-quality paired reads into contigs. BLAST was used to align contigs to the IMGT TRBV, TRBD and TRBJ reference genes, and CDR3 was defined following IMGT. Clonotypes above 0.1% frequency were classified as highly expanded clones. Repertoire diversity was measured by Shannon entropy, and V-J evenness by the Gini coefficient. Public clonotypes were defined as clonotypes shared by more than one individual. The public sequencing data were trimmed at Q25 with fastp and processed into clonotypes with MiXCR by TCRdb, which kept only in-frame beta chains. One record per CDR3 amino acid sequence lists the most common genes and DNA. What appears here as the V and J calls and clone size reflects TCRdb's work, not the paper's. The sample data list about 290,000 distinct CDR3 sequences, and 22% of these were observed just once. Around three fifths of the sample is held by the ten biggest clonotypes.

This entry comes from a study of regulatory T cells in long-lasting Graves disease (dated by TCRdb to the early 2020s). Describing the broader study: Persistent Graves' disease was defined as antithyroid drug treatment for over 5 years with persistently positive TSH receptor autoantibodies. A total of roughly 35 samples underwent TCR sequencing: around 13 from persistent and roughly 20 from newly diagnosed Graves' disease patients. This study used TCR sequencing and RNA sequencing of peripheral blood to compare persistent Graves' disease patients against newly diagnosed Graves' disease patients. The study was registered as a clinical trial and conducted in China. In the clinical cohort, patients with persistent Graves' disease had used antithyroid drugs for an average of around ten years.

The CDR3 sequence holds 16 residues, the cysteine and phenylalanine included. The only DNA kept is the CDR3, 48 bases in frame from the first base. For CDR1 and CDR2, the germline V gene lists SGHTA and FQGNSA. Ends trimmed: V by 5 bases, J by 8 bases; bases unmatched to a gene: 14. Study-wide conclusions, independent of this receptor: Sequencing and analysis were limited to the TCR beta chain. Persistent Graves' disease patients showed lower TCR Shannon entropy and fewer highly expanded clones than newly diagnosed patients, suggesting clonal expansion. The authors acknowledged the small sample size as a limitation that may reduce accuracy. The study examined only peripheral blood because the primary lesion, thyroid tissue, could not be accessed. Persistent disease showed preferential use of TRBV28, TRBJ1-2 and TRBJ2-5, whereas newly diagnosed disease favored TRBV20-1 and TRBJ2-1. More public clonotypes were shared among persistent patients (2,741) than among newly diagnosed patients (more than 900).

This specimen's time point label, per the study, means: persistent/refractory GD, antithyroid drugs over 5 years with positive TRAb. RNA was extracted from PBMCs in TRIzol for both TCR sequencing and RNA sequencing. The diagnosis of Graves' disease was made according to American Thyroid Association guidelines. Recruitment of patients was carried out at an endocrinology department in Xi'an, China. From each patient, approximately 9.9 milliliters of peripheral blood was collected into an EDTA anticoagulant tube. PBMCs were isolated by Ficoll Paque Plus density gradient separation without further T cell sorting. RNA quality was checked with an Agilent 2100 Bioanalyzer and agarose gel, and concentration with a NanoDrop 2000.

The chain is encoded by TRBV7-2 joined to TRBJ2-4, with 8 junctional bases fitting TRBD1. The sample in question was peripheral blood mononuclear cells (PBMCs), obtained when the disease was refractory, from a patient treated with antithyroid drugs. This clonotype originated in a female donor with Graves disease. The CDR3 protein sequence reads: CASSIVPQGARDIQYF. The nucleotide sequence reads as follows: TGTGCCAGCAGCATCGTACCCCAGGGGGCGAGAGACATTCAGTACTTC.